A single sample gave rise to the 3 T cell receptor beta chains below, sequenced in a study of shared T cell receptors in the human thymus. Assay: immunoSEQ multiplex PCR; the TCRdb copy retains only in-frame clones and omits some. The sample holds 600,000 or so clones, 87% seen once. The sample was also linked to a second study, of human thymus T cells.

Source material: thymocytes. All receptors come from a boy younger than two with a congenital heart defect.

This clone was observed once. The chain uses TRBV4-3 and TRBJ2-5; 10 bases map to TRBD2. V was clipped by 0 bases and J by 5 bases; unmatched bases: 12. The germline V gene has CDR1 LGHNA and CDR2 YSLEER. The CDR3 runs to 18 residues. This CDR3 reads CASSQDVWGLAILETQYF. The CDR3 DNA is TGCGCCAGCAGCCAAGATGTTTGGGGACTAGCGATTTTGGAGACCCAGTACTTC.

This clone was seen a handful of times. This chain connects TRBV18 to TRBJ1-1; weak D call: TRBD1 (6 bases). This CDR3 comprises 15 residues. CDR1 is KGHSH, CDR2 LQKENI, per germline. V was cut by 3 bases and J by 2 bases, with 13 bases left in between. CDR3 in DNA: TGTGCCAGCTCACCGTGGGGACATAGAAACACTGAAGCTTTCTTT. It translates to CASSPWGHRNTEAFF.

The sample holds one count of this clone. The genes are TRBV5-4 and TRBJ2-3; weak D call: TRBD1 (5 bases). V lost 0 bases to trimming and J lost 6 bases, with 8 bases between them. Germline V CDR1 and CDR2: SGHNT, YYREEE (reference sequence). The CDR3 length is 13 residues. CDR3 protein: CASSLGGADTQYF. The CDR3 DNA sequence: TGTGCCAGCAGCTTGGGTGGGGCGGATACGCAGTATTTT.